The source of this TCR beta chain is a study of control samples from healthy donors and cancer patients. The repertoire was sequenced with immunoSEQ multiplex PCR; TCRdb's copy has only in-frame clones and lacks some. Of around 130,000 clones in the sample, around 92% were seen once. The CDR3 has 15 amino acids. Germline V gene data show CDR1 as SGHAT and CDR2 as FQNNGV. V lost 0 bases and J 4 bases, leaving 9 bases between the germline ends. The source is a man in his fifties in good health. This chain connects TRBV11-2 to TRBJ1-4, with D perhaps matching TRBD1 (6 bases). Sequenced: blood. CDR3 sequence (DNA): TGTGCCAGCAGCTTAGACAGGGGCTATAATGAAAAACTGTTTTTT. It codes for CASSLDRGYNEKLFF. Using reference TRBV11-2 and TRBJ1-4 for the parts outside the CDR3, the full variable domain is EAGVAQSPRYKIIEKRQSVAFWCNPISGHATLYWYQQILGQGPKLLIQFQNNGVVDDSQLPKDRFSAERLKGVDSTLKIQPAKLEDSAVYLCASSLDRGYNEKLFFGSGTQLSVL.